The sequence of this TCR beta chain was determined in a study of T cell responses to AZD1222 COVID-19 vaccine. Study-wide findings and caveats: Rises in breadth and depth of Spike-specific TCRs came after two AZD1222 doses.

The junction had 7 bases not matched to a gene; V was cut back by 5 bases and J by 6 bases. CDR3 length: 15 residues. Germline V gives CDR1 SGHAT, CDR2 FQNNGV. The data were produced by immunoSEQ multiplex PCR, yet TCRdb's version contains in-frame clones alone and is incomplete. The sample shows 140,000 to 150,000 clones, 85% to 95% of them seen only once. Comments on this clone: The antigen is unknown.

The TCR sequence derives from an adult in good health. The gene calls are TRBV11-2 and TRBJ1-6; TRBD1 agrees at 7 bases. The starting material was peripheral blood, obtained on day 0 of AZD1222 vaccination. The CDR3 region is CASSQDRVSNSPLHF. The CDR3 DNA sequence: TGTGCCAGCAGCCAAGACAGGGTCAGTAATTCACCCCTCCACTTT.